This TCR beta chain was retrieved from a study of patients and donors after allogeneic stem cell transplantation. TCRdb passed the RT-PCR reads through MiXCR, listing each CDR3 protein once. This table holds 9,000 to 15,000 distinct CDR3 sequences, less than 25% found once. The length of the CDR3 is 12 residues. Germline CDR1 is SGHRS and CDR2 is YFSETQ. V dropped 4 bases and J dropped 9 bases, with 8 bases sitting between them. The sample comprised blood, either unsorted or a sorted T cell fraction (not recorded which). This TCR came from a human donor who was either an allogeneic HSCT recipient or a stem cell or donor lymphocyte infusion donor (not recorded which). It is not recorded whose cells these are; they may come from a transplant donor. This chain uses TRBV5-1 with TRBJ1-6, with TRBD1 as a possible D gene (6 bases). In nucleotides, the CDR3 is TGCGCCAGCAGCCAGGACAGTTCACCCCTCCACTTT. Its translation: CASSQDSSPLHF.